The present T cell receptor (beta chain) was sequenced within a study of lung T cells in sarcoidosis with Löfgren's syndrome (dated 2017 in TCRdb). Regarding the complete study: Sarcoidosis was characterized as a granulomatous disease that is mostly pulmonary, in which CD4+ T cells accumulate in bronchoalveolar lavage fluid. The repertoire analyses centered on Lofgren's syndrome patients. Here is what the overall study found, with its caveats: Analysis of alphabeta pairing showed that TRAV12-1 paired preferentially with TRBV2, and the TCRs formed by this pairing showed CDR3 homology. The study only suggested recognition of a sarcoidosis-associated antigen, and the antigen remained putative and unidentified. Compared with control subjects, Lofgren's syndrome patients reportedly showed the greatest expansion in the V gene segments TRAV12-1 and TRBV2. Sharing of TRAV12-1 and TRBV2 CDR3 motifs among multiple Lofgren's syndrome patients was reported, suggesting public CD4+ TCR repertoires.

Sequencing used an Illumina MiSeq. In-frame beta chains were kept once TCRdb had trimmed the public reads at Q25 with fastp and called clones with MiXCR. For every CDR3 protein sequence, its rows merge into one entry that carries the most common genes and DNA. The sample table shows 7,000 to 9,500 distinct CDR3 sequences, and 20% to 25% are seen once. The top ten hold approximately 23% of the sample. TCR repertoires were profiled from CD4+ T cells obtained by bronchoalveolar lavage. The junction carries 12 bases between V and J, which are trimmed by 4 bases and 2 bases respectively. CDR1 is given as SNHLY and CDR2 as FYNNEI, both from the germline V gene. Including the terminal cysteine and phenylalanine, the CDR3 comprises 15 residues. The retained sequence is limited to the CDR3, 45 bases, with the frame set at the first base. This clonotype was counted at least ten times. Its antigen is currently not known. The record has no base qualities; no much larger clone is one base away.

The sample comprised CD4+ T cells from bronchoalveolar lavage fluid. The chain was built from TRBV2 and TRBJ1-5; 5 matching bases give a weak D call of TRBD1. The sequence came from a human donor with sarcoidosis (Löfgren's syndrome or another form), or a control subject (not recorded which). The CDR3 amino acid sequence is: CASSVEGRGNQPQHF. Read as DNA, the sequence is TGTGCCAGCAGTGTAGAAGGCAGGGGCAATCAGCCCCAGCATTTT.